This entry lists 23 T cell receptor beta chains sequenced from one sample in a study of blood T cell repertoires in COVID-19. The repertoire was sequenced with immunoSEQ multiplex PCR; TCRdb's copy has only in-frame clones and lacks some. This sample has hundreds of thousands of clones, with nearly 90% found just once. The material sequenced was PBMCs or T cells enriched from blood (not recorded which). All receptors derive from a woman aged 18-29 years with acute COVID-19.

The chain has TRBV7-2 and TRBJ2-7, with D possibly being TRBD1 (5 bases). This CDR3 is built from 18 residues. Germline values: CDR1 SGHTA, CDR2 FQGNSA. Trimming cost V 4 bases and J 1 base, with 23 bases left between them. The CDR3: CASSSRENSGQGSYEQYF. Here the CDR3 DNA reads TGTGCCAGCAGCTCCCGAGAAAATAGTGGTCAGGGTTCCTACGAGCAGTACTTC. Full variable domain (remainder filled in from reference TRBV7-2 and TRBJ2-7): GAGVSQSPSNKVTEKGKDVELRCDPISGHTALYWYRQSLGQGLEFLIYFQGNSAPDKSGLPSDRFSAERTGGSVSTLTIQRTQQEDSAVYLCASSSRENSGQGSYEQYFGPGTRLTVT.

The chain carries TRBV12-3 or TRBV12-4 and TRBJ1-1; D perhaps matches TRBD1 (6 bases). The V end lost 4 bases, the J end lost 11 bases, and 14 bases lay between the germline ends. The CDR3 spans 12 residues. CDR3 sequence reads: CASSYTTGGAFF. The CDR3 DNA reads TGTGCCAGCAGTTATACGACAGGTGGGGCTTTCTTT.

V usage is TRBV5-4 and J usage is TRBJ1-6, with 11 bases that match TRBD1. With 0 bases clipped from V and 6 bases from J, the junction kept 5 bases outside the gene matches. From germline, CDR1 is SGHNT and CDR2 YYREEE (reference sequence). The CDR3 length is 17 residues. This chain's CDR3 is CASSLGPGQGGNSPLHF. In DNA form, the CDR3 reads TGTGCCAGCAGCTTGGGACCGGGACAGGGGGGTAATTCACCCCTCCACTTT.

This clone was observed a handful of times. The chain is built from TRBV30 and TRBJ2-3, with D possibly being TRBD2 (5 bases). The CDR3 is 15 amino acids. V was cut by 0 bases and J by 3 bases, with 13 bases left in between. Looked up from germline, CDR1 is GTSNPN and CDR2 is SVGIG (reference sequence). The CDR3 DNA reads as TGTGCCTGGAGTGTACTTAGCGTTGGTACAGATACGCAGTATTTT. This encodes CAWSVLSVGTDTQYF.

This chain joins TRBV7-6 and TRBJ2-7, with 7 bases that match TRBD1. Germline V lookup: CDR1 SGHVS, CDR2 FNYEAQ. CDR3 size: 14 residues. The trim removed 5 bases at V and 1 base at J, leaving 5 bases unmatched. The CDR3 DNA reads TGTGCCAGCAGCAACCGGGACAGATCCTACGAGCAGTACTTC. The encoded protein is CASSNRDRSYEQYF.

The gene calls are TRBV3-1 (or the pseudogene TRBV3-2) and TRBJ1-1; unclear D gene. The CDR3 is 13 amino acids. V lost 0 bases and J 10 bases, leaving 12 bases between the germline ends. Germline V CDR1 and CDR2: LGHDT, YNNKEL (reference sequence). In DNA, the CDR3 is TGTGCCAGCAGCCAAGATAGGACTGGCGGAGCTTTCTTT. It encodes CASSQDRTGGAFF.

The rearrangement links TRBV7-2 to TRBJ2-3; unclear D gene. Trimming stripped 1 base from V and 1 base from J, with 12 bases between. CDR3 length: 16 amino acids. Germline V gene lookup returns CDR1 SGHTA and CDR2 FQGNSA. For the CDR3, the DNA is TGTGCCAGCAGCTTAGGGGCAGCCCCCCGCACAGATACGCAGTATTTT. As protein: CASSLGAAPRTDTQYF.

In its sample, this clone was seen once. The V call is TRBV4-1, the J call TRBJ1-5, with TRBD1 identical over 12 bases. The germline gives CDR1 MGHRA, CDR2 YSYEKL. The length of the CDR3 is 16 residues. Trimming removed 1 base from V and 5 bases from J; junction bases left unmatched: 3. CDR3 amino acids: CASSQVGTGGDQPQHF. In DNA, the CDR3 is TGCGCCAGCAGCCAAGTTGGGACAGGGGGCGATCAGCCCCAGCATTTT.

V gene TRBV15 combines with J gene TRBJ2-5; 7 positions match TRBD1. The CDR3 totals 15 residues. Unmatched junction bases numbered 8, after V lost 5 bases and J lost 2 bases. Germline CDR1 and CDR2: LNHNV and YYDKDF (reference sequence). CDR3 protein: CATSGGQADQETQYF. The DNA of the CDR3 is TGTGCCACCAGCGGTGGACAGGCGGATCAAGAGACCCAGTACTTC.

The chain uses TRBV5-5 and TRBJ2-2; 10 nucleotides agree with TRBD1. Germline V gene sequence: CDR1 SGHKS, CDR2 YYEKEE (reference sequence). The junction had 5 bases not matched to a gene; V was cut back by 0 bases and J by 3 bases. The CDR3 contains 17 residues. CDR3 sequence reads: CASSLDRTGGYTGELFF. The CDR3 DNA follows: TGTGCCAGCAGCTTGGATCGGACAGGGGGGTACACCGGGGAGCTGTTTTTT.

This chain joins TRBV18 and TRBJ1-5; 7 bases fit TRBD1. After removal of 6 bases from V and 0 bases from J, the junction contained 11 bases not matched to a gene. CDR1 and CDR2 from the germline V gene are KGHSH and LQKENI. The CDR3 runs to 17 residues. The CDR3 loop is CASSKDRAYSSNQPQHF. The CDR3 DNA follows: TGTGCCAGCTCTAAAGACAGGGCTTACTCTAGCAATCAGCCCCAGCATTTT.

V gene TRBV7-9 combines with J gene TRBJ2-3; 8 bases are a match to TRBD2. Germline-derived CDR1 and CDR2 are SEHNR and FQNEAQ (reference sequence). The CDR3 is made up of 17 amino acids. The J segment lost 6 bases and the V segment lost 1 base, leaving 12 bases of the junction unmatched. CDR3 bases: TGTGCCAGCAGCTTAGGCCGTCTTGGCGGGGGGACCGATACGCAGTATTTT. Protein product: CASSLGRLGGGTDTQYF. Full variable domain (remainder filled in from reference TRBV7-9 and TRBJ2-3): DTGVSQNPRHKITKRGQNVTFRCDPISEHNRLYWYRQTLGQGPEFLTYFQNEAQLEKSRLLSDRFSAERPKGSFSTLEIQRTEQGDSAMYLCASSLGRLGGGTDTQYFGPGTRLTVL.

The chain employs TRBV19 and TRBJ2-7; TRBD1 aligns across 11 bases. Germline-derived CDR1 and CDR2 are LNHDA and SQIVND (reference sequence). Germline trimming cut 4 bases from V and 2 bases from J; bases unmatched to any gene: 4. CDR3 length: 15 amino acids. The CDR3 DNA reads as TGTGCCAGTAGTAAGCCGGGACAGGGGGCCTACGAGCAGTACTTC. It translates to CASSKPGQGAYEQYF.

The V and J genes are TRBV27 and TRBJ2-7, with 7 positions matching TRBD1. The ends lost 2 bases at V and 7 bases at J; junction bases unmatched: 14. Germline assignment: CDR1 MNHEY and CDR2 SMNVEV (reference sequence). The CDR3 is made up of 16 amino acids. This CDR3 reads CASSLVENRGASEQYF. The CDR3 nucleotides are TGTGCCAGCAGTTTAGTTGAGAACAGGGGCGCATCAGAGCAGTACTTC.

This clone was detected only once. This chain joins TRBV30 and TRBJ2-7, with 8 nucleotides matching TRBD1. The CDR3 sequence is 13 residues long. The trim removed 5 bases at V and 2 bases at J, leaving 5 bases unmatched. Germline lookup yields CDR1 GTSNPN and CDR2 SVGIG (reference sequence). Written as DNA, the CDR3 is TGTGCCTGGCAAGGACAGGGAGCCTACGAGCAGTACTTC. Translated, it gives CAWQGQGAYEQYF.

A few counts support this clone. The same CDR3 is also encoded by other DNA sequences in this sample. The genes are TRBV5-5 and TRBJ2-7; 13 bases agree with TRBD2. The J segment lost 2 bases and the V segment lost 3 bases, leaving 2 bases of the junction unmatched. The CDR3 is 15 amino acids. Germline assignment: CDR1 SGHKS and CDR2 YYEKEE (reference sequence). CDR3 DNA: TGTGCCAGCAGCTCGGGACTAGCGGGAACCTACGAGCAGTACTTC. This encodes CASSSGLAGTYEQYF.

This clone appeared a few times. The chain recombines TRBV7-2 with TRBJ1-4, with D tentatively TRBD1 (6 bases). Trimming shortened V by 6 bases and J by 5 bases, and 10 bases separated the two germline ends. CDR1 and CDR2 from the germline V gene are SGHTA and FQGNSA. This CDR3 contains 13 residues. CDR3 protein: CASRQGPNEKLFF. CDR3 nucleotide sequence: TGTGCCAGCAGACAGGGCCCAAATGAAAAACTGTTTTTT.

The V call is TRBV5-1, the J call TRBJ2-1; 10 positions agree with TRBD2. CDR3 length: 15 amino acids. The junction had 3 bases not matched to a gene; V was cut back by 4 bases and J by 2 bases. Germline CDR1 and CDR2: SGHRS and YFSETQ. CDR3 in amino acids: CASSPSGGAYNEQFF. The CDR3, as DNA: TGCGCCAGCAGCCCTAGCGGGGGCGCCTACAATGAGCAGTTCTTC.

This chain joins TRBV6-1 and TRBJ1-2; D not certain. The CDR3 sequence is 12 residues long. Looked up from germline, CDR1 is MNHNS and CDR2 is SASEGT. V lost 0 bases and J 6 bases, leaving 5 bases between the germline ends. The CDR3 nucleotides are TGTGCCAGCAGTGAAGCGAGGGATGGCTACACCTTC. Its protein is CASSEARDGYTF.

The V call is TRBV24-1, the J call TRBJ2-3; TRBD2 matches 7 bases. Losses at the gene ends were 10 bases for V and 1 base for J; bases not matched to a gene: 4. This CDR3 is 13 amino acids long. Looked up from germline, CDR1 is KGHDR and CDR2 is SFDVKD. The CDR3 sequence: CATGGDGTDTQYF. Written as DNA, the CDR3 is TGTGCCACGGGGGGGGACGGCACAGATACGCAGTATTTT.

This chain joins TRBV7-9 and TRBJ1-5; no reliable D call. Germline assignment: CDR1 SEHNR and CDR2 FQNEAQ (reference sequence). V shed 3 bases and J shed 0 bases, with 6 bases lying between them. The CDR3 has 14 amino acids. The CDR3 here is CASSFDNSNQPQHF. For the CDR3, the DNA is TGTGCCAGCAGCTTCGACAATAGCAATCAGCCCCAGCATTTT.

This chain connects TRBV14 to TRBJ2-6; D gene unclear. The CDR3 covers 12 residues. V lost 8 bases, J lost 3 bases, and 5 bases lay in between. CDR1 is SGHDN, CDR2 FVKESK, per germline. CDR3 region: CASGLGANVLTF. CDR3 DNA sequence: TGTGCCAGCGGGCTTGGGGCCAACGTCCTGACTTTC.

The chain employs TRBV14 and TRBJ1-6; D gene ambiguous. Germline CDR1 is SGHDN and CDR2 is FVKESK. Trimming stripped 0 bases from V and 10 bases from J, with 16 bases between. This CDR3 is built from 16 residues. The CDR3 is CASSQDTGTVASPLHF. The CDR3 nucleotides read TGTGCCAGCAGCCAAGATACGGGAACAGTTGCGTCACCCCTCCACTTT.